This TCR beta chain was retrieved from a study of blood T cell repertoires in COVID-19. Only in-frame clones appear in the TCRdb table, and some are missing; sequencing was by immunoSEQ multiplex PCR. Among around 330,000 clones, roughly nine tenths were seen once, and the ten largest hold approximately 2.5%. There are 16 residues in the CDR3. Germline V CDR1 and CDR2: SGHNT, YYREEE (reference sequence). The junction had 4 bases not matched to a gene; V was cut back by 3 bases and J by 0 bases. The sequence derives from a man in his sixties who had recovered from COVID-19. This chain connects TRBV5-4 to TRBJ1-3; 9 nucleotides match TRBD1. The sequencing input was PBMCs or T cells enriched from blood (not recorded which). The CDR3 bases are TGTGCCAGCAGCTCGCAGACAGGGGGCTCTGGAAACACCATATATTTT. Its translation is CASSSQTGGSGNTIYF.